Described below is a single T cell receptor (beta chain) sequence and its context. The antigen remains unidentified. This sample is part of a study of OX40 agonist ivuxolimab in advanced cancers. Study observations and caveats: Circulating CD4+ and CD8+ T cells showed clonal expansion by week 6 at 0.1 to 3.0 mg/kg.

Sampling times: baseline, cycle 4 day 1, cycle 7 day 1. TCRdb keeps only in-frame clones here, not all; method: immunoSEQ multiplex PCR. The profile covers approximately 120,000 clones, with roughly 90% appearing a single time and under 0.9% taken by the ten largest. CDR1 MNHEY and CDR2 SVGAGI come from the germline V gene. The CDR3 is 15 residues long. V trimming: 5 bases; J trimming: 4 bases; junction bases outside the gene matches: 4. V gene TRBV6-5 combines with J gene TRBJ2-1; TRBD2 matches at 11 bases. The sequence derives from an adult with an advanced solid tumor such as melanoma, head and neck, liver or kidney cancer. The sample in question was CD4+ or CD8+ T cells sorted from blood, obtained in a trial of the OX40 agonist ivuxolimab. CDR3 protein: CASSPGTSGYNEQFF. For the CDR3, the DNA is TGTGCCAGCAGTCCCGGGACTAGCGGATACAATGAGCAGTTCTTC.